The clone carrying this T cell receptor beta chain was recorded once. The authors' processing: It was from reference gene primer amplification that nucleated cell counts were estimated. Only in-frame clones appear in the TCRdb table, and some are missing; sequencing was by immunoSEQ multiplex PCR. V and J calls and clone size are given by that table; D and trimming were obtained from the DNA. The sample contains about 180,000 clones, 80% to 90% of which appear only once. CDR1 DFQATT and CDR2 SNEGSKA come from the germline V gene (reference sequence). Trimming stripped 3 bases from V and 4 bases from J, with 9 bases between. The CDR3 length is 12 residues. The record originates from a study of blood T cell repertoires in COVID-19.

The TCR was taken from a woman aged 45 to 65 with acute or convalescent COVID-19. This chain uses TRBV20-1 with TRBJ1-2; no reliable D call. Input material: peripheral blood. The DNA of the CDR3 is TGCAGTGCTAGTCGAGGAGGCTATGGCTACACCTTC. As protein: CSASRGGYGYTF.